The rows below give T cell receptor beta chains drawn from one sample of a study of T cells in localized non-small cell lung cancer. The data were produced by immunoSEQ multiplex PCR, yet TCRdb's version contains in-frame clones alone and is incomplete. The sample includes about 17,000 clones, around 90% of them seen just once. Source: peripheral blood mononuclear cells, taken before any cancer treatment. The origin of the receptors is a woman aged 35-75 years with stage III lung adenocarcinoma. Each CDR3 is given with its conserved first and last residue. D genes are given only for firm matches. Size is omitted from some rows. Given values are once, few, many or a class for expanded clones.

D: .
V: TRBV2
length: 18
J: TRBJ2-2
size: .
DNA: TGTGCCAGCAGTGGGAGCCCCTGGGGGGGGGCCGGGACCGGGGAGCTGTTTTTT
CDR3: CASSGSPWGGAGTGELFF

D: TRBD1
V: TRBV7-3
length: 13
J: TRBJ2-1
size: once
DNA: TGTGCCAGCAGCTTAGCCTCTGGGACAGAACAGTTCTTC
CDR3: CASSLASGTEQFF

D: TRBD1
V: TRBV11-2
length: 14
J: TRBJ1-3
size: .
DNA: TGTGCCAGCAAGGCCGGGACAGGGGGAAACACCATATATTTT
CDR3: CASKAGTGGNTIYF

D: .
V: TRBV9
length: 15
J: TRBJ2-3
size: .
DNA: TGTGCCAGCCATCCTGGAGGGGGACAAAGCGATACGCAGTATTTT
CDR3: CASHPGGGQSDTQYF

D: TRBD2
V: TRBV20-1
length: 11
J: TRBJ2-4
size: .
DNA: TGCAGTGCTAGGGGGGGGAGGGTCGAGTACTTC
CDR3: CSARGGRVEYF

D: .
V: TRBV4-1
length: 12
J: TRBJ2-2
size: .
DNA: TGCGCCAGCAGCGCGGATCCCGGGGAGCTGTTTTTT
CDR3: CASSADPGELFF

D: TRBD2
V: TRBV30
length: 18
J: TRBJ2-7
size: .
DNA: TGTGCCTGGAGCCCCGGCCGTAGACTAGCGGGGGGGCGGTACGAGCAGTACTTC
CDR3: CAWSPGRRLAGGRYEQYF

D: .
V: TRBV27
length: 15
J: TRBJ1-1
size: .
DNA: TGTGCCAGCAGTTTACAACACGGGTTGAACACTGAAGCTTTCTTT
CDR3: CASSLQHGLNTEAFF

D: .
V: TRBV2
length: 13
J: TRBJ1-3
size: .
DNA: TGTGCCAGCAGTAGTTACTCTGGAAACACCATATATTTT
CDR3: CASSSYSGNTIYF

D: .
V: TRBV30
length: 13
J: TRBJ2-3
size: .
DNA: TGTGCCTGGAGTGGACAGTATGGGGATACGCAGTATTTT
CDR3: CAWSGQYGDTQYF

D: TRBD2
V: TRBV5-4
length: 15
J: TRBJ2-3
size: once
DNA: TGTGCCAGCAGCTCGTTAGCGGGGGTAGGGGATACGCAGTATTTT
CDR3: CASSSLAGVGDTQYF

D: .
V: TRBV2
length: 15
J: TRBJ1-4
size: .
DNA: TGTGCCAGCAGTGATACCAGTGCAACTAATGAAAAACTGTTTTTT
CDR3: CASSDTSATNEKLFF

D: .
V: TRBV11-2
length: 11
J: TRBJ1-2
size: .
DNA: TGTGCCAGCAGCTTAGTTCGTGGCTACACCTTC
CDR3: CASSLVRGYTF

D: .
V: TRBV7-2
length: 12
J: TRBJ1-1
size: .
DNA: TGTGCCAGCAGCTCCACGAACACTGAAGCTTTCTTT
CDR3: CASSSTNTEAFF

D: .
V: TRBV5-6
length: 13
J: TRBJ1-1
size: .
DNA: TGTGCCAGCAGCTTGGTGGTGAACACTGAAGCTTTCTTT
CDR3: CASSLVVNTEAFF

D: .
V: TRBV5-5
length: 14
J: TRBJ2-7
size: .
DNA: TGTGCCAGCAGCTTCCAAATTCCGGGGGACGAGCAGTACTTC
CDR3: CASSFQIPGDEQYF

D: TRBD2
V: TRBV19
length: 14
J: TRBJ2-2
size: once
DNA: TGTGCCTCTAGGACTAGCGGTTACACCGGGGAGCTGTTTTTT
CDR3: CASRTSGYTGELFF

D: TRBD1
V: TRBV28
length: 13
J: TRBJ2-7
size: once
DNA: TGTGCCAGCAGTCGGGACAGGTTTATCGAGCAGTACTTC
CDR3: CASSRDRFIEQYF

D: TRBD2
V: TRBV7-2
length: 16
J: TRBJ2-3
size: .
DNA: TGTGCCAGCAGCCCCCCGGGACTAGGGGGGATAGATACGCAGTATTTT
CDR3: CASSPPGLGGIDTQYF

D: .
V: TRBV5-6
length: 17
J: TRBJ1-2
size: few
DNA: TGTGCCAGCAGCTTTCCCTCGGCCTCATCAAAGGTATATGGCTACACCTTC
CDR3: CASSFPSASSKVYGYTF

D: .
V: TRBV21-1
length: 16
J: TRBJ1-2
size: .
DNA: TGTGCCAGCAGCAACCAATCCGACAGAGACAACTATGGCTACACCTTC
CDR3: CASSNQSDRDNYGYTF

D: TRBD1
V: TRBV30
length: 17
J: TRBJ2-7
size: .
DNA: TGTGCCTGGAGTCCACGGCGTCCGGGACAGGGGGCCTACGAGCAGTACTTC
CDR3: CAWSPRRPGQGAYEQYF

D: .
V: TRBV5-1
length: 11
J: TRBJ2-7
size: .
DNA: TGCGCCAGCAGCTTAAACTACGAGCAGTACTTC
CDR3: CASSLNYEQYF

D: .
V: TRBV6-1
length: 17
J: TRBJ1-5
size: .
DNA: TGTGCCAGCAGTGCCGCTCTACAAGGGGGTTCGGTTCAGCCCCAGCATTTT
CDR3: CASSAALQGGSVQPQHF

D: .
V: TRBV2
length: 15
J: TRBJ1-6
size: .
DNA: TGTGCCAGCAGTGAAGGCTTCACGGCAAATTCACCCCTCCACTTT
CDR3: CASSEGFTANSPLHF

D: TRBD1
V: TRBV6-1
length: 18
J: TRBJ2-6
size: .
DNA: TGTGCCAGCAGTGCCTCGGACAGGCCTAGCTCTGGGGCCAACGTCCTGACTTTC
CDR3: CASSASDRPSSGANVLTF

D: .
V: TRBV2
length: 17
J: TRBJ1-5
size: .
DNA: TGTGCCAGCAGTCTCCGACGAAACCTGGACGGCAATCAGCCCCAGCATTTT
CDR3: CASSLRRNLDGNQPQHF

D: TRBD1
V: TRBV7-9
length: 14
J: TRBJ1-1
size: .
DNA: TGTGCCAGCAGCACGGGACAGTTCAACACTGAAGCTTTCTTT
CDR3: CASSTGQFNTEAFF

D: .
V: TRBV5-1
length: 13
J: TRBJ1-1
size: .
DNA: TGCGCCAGCAGCTTGGCCCAGAACACTGAAGCTTTCTTT
CDR3: CASSLAQNTEAFF

D: TRBD2
V: TRBV7-8
length: 16
J: TRBJ2-7
size: .
DNA: TGTGCCAGCAGCTGGGGGACTAGCGGGGGTGGCTACGAGCAGTACTTC
CDR3: CASSWGTSGGGYEQYF

D: TRBD1
V: TRBV7-9
length: 15
J: TRBJ1-5
size: medium-sized
DNA: TGTGCCAGCAGCTCGGACAGGACTAGCAATCAGCCCCAGCATTTT
CDR3: CASSSDRTSNQPQHF

D: .
V: TRBV7-3
length: 15
J: TRBJ2-7
size: .
DNA: TGTGCCAGCAGCTTAAATAGTGGCAGTCGCTACGAGCAGTACTTC
CDR3: CASSLNSGSRYEQYF

D: TRBD1
V: TRBV19
length: 17
J: TRBJ2-2
size: .
DNA: TGTGCCAGTAGTACCTCTCCGGGACAGGGCAGCACCGGGGAGCTGTTTTTT
CDR3: CASSTSPGQGSTGELFF

D: TRBD2
V: TRBV11-2
length: 14
J: TRBJ2-7
size: .
DNA: TGTGCCAGCAGCGACCTGCGGGGGTCCTACGAGCAGTACTTC
CDR3: CASSDLRGSYEQYF

D: TRBD2
V: TRBV7-6
length: 14
J: TRBJ2-2
size: .
DNA: TGTGCCAGCAGCTTAGCGGGGGGGACCGGGGAGCTGTTTTTT
CDR3: CASSLAGGTGELFF

D: .
V: TRBV6-5
length: 13
J: TRBJ1-5
size: once
DNA: TGTGCCAGCAGTCGGTATAGCAATCAGCCCCAGCATTTT
CDR3: CASSRYSNQPQHF

D: TRBD2
V: TRBV7-9
length: 15
J: TRBJ2-5
size: .
DNA: TGTGCCAGCAGCCTACAGCGGGGGACGGGAGAGACCCAGTACTTC
CDR3: CASSLQRGTGETQYF

D: .
V: TRBV28
length: 13
J: TRBJ2-7
size: few
DNA: TGTGCCAGCAGTTCGACTGCCACCTACGAGCAGTACTTC
CDR3: CASSSTATYEQYF

D: .
V: TRBV4-3
length: 14
J: TRBJ2-2
size: .
DNA: TGCGCCAGCAGCCAAGACGTGGGCACCGGGGAGCTGTTTTTT
CDR3: CASSQDVGTGELFF

D: TRBD1
V: TRBV7-2
length: 15
J: TRBJ1-2
size: .
DNA: TGTGCCAGCAGCTCCCGGGACAGGGGGATTGGTGGCTACACCTTC
CDR3: CASSSRDRGIGGYTF

D: TRBD2
V: TRBV5-1
length: 19
J: TRBJ2-1
size: .
DNA: TGCGCCAGCAGCTTCCTGTCCCCGACTAGCGGGAGGTTTAACAATGAGCAGTTCTTC
CDR3: CASSFLSPTSGRFNNEQFF

D: TRBD1
V: TRBV2
length: 15
J: TRBJ1-2
size: .
DNA: TGTGCCAGCAGAGTCCCGGGACAGAGTAACTATGGCTACACCTTC
CDR3: CASRVPGQSNYGYTF

D: .
V: TRBV5-6
length: 15
J: TRBJ1-2
size: once
DNA: TGTGCCAGCAGCTTAGGGGGAGTCGGGCACTATGGCTACACCTTC
CDR3: CASSLGGVGHYGYTF

D: .
V: TRBV4-3
length: 20
J: TRBJ1-2
size: .
DNA: TGCGCCAGCAGCCAAGACGCGCGCGGTGGGACGGACTCGCTCGGCTATGGCTACACCTTC
CDR3: CASSQDARGGTDSLGYGYTF

D: .
V: TRBV5-8
length: 14
J: TRBJ1-2
size: .
DNA: TGTGCCAGCAGCGAGACCGGGGCCCACTATGGCTACACCTTC
CDR3: CASSETGAHYGYTF

D: .
V: TRBV9
length: 16
J: TRBJ1-1
size: .
DNA: TGTGCCAGCAGCCCTTCAGGTGGTGGGGCGAACACTGAAGCTTTCTTT
CDR3: CASSPSGGGANTEAFF

D: .
V: TRBV7-3
length: 13
J: TRBJ2-2
size: .
DNA: TGTGCCAGCAGCTTAGACGTCACCGGGGAGCTGTTTTTT
CDR3: CASSLDVTGELFF